This T cell receptor beta chain was recovered during a study of T cell responses to AZD1222 COVID-19 vaccine. Germline CDR1 and CDR2: MNHNS and SASEGT. The CDR3 consists of 14 residues. V lost 0 bases, J lost 5 bases, and 10 bases lay in between. TCRdb's table, derived via immunoSEQ multiplex PCR, lists solely in-frame clones and lacks some. The sample has 180,000 or so clones, around 95% seen once. This chain uses TRBV6-1 with TRBJ2-5; no clear D. The source of this sequence is an adult in good health. Sequencing was performed on peripheral blood, taken on day 0 of AZD1222 vaccination. CDR3 loop: CASSEASYVETQYF. In nucleotides, the CDR3 is TGTGCCAGCAGTGAAGCGTCTTACGTGGAGACCCAGTACTTC.